The 26 T cell receptor beta chains below come from one sample, sequenced in a study of beta chain features in type 1 diabetes. TCRB transcripts that were expressed got sequenced, as all of the isolated RNA had been reverse transcribed. TCRdb's copy holds only in-frame clones and misses some; the assay was immunoSEQ multiplex PCR. The data contain some 44,000 clones, roughly half of them singletons. Material for sequencing was Tregs from blood. Receptors originate from a woman aged 18-35 years in good health.

This rearrangement joins TRBV6-6 to TRBJ2-6; D might be TRBD1 (5 bases). V was pared by 5 bases and J by 0 bases, with 8 bases between. The CDR3 is made up of 15 amino acids. CDR1 is MNHNY, CDR2 SVGAGI, per germline (reference sequence). For the CDR3, the DNA is TGTGCCAGCAGTCCAACAGGCTCTGGGGCCAACGTCCTGACTTTC. This codes for CASSPTGSGANVLTF.

This clone was observed a few times. The chain carries TRBV6-4 and TRBJ1-4, with 7 bases aligning to TRBD1. J gave up 3 bases and V 6 bases, and 7 bases lay outside the gene matches. Germline CDR1 and CDR2: MRHNA and SNTAGT. The CDR3 runs 15 residues. The CDR3 protein is CASSPQGKANEKLFF. For the CDR3, the DNA is TGTGCCAGCAGCCCACAGGGGAAGGCTAATGAAAAACTGTTTTTT.

A single count supports this clone. The V call is TRBV6-5, the J call TRBJ2-5, with TRBD1 matching over 8 bases. Unmatched junction bases numbered 6, after V lost 5 bases and J lost 4 bases. CDR3 length equals 14 residues. Germline assignment: CDR1 MNHEY and CDR2 SVGAGI. The CDR3 DNA reads TGTGCCAGCAGTACAGACAGGGGAAGAGAGACCCAGTACTTC. Encoded protein: CASSTDRGRETQYF.

V gene TRBV19 combines with J gene TRBJ2-3; TRBD2 aligns across 7 bases. The germline gives CDR1 LNHDA, CDR2 SQIVND (reference sequence). The length of the CDR3 is 17 residues. The trim removed 6 bases at V and 5 bases at J, leaving 17 bases unmatched. The DNA for the CDR3 is TGTGCCAGTAGCCCCCCCGTCGGTCGGGGAGGGCGAGATACGCAGTATTTT. Amino acids: CASSPPVGRGGRDTQYF.

V is TRBV28 and J is TRBJ2-7; TRBD2 might be the D (6 bases). Trimming removed 3 bases from V and 0 bases from J, with 15 bases in between. CDR1 MDHEN and CDR2 SYDVKM come from the germline V gene. This CDR3 spans 16 amino acids. The CDR3 is CASSFQGAGYSYEQYF. Here the CDR3 DNA reads TGTGCCAGCAGTTTTCAAGGGGCGGGGTACTCCTACGAGCAGTACTTC.

This clone was counted between two and nine times. The genes are TRBV28 and TRBJ2-7; tentative D call: TRBD1 (6 bases). Trimming took 5 bases from V and 3 from J, leaving 17 bases between them. The CDR3 length is 15 residues. Germline CDR1 reads MDHEN; CDR2 reads SYDVKM. CDR3 in amino acids: CASSPARLGGYEQYF. CDR3 in DNA: TGTGCCAGCAGTCCAGCGAGGCTAGGGGGCTACGAGCAGTACTTC.

The chain combines TRBV11-2 with TRBJ2-7; D might be TRBD2 (6 bases). The CDR3 consists of 13 residues. CDR1 and CDR2 (germline): SGHAT, FQNNGV. V lost 1 base, J lost 3 bases, and 7 bases lay in between. The CDR3 DNA sequence: TGTGCCAGCAGCTTAGGCGGGGTCTACGAGCAGTACTTC. Its protein product is CASSLGGVYEQYF. Full variable domain (rest looked up from reference TRBV11-2 and TRBJ2-7): EAGVAQSPRYKIIEKRQSVAFWCNPISGHATLYWYQQILGQGPKLLIQFQNNGVVDDSQLPKDRFSAERLKGVDSTLKIQPAKLEDSAVYLCASSLGGVYEQYFGPGTRLTVT.

The chain combines TRBV4-1 with TRBJ2-1, with 7 positions matching TRBD2. CDR1 and CDR2 (germline): MGHRA, YSYEKL. The V and J ends lost 0 bases and 4 bases, in that order; junction bases with no gene match: 6. The CDR3 runs 16 residues. CDR3 DNA: TGCGCCAGCAGCCAAGAGAACCTAGCGGCTTACAATGAGCAGTTCTTC. Its translation is CASSQENLAAYNEQFF.

This clone appeared a few times. This chain uses TRBV28 with TRBJ2-7, with a tentative D call TRBD2 (5 bases). Trimming removed 5 bases at V and 0 bases at J, with 17 bases between. The length of the CDR3 is 16 residues. The germline CDR1 and CDR2 sequences are MDHEN and SYDVKM. The CDR3 sequence: CASSTPRVGTSYEQYF. The CDR3 DNA follows: TGTGCCAGCAGTACCCCGAGGGTGGGAACCTCCTACGAGCAGTACTTC.

This sequence joins TRBV5-4 and TRBJ1-3; TRBD1 is a possible D gene (6 bases). CDR3 length equals 17 residues. Germline V gene sequence: CDR1 SGHNT, CDR2 YYREEE (reference sequence). V lost 0 bases to trimming and J lost 4 bases, with 17 bases between them. CDR3 coding DNA: TGTGCCAGCAGCTTGGCGACGCTAGGGGGTTCAGGAAACACCATATATTTT. Its protein is CASSLATLGGSGNTIYF.

This clone was picked up a small number of times. The chain is built from TRBV7-9 and TRBJ2-1, with 7 bases that match TRBD2. This CDR3 comprises 17 residues. V was pared by 5 bases and J by 4 bases, with 14 bases of the junction left unmatched. CDR1 and CDR2 (germline): SEHNR, FQNEAQ (reference sequence). The CDR3 sequence: CASSPPAIAGVYNEQFF. For the CDR3, the DNA is TGTGCCAGCAGCCCCCCAGCGATCGCGGGAGTGTACAATGAGCAGTTCTTC.

This sequence joins TRBV6-1 and TRBJ2-5; 10 bases fit TRBD1. CDR3 length: 14 residues. Germline V CDR1 and CDR2: MNHNS, SASEGT. V shed 5 bases and J 10 bases; nucleotides not matched to a gene: 10. CDR3 protein: CASSSTGQGTFQYF. DNA of the CDR3: TGTGCCAGCAGTTCAACGGGACAGGGGACGTTCCAGTACTTC.

The chain joins TRBV6-6 to TRBJ2-7; D not certain. The germline V and J ends were trimmed by 2 bases and 0 bases, with 11 bases remaining between them. The germline CDR1 and CDR2 sequences are MNHNY and SVGAGI (reference sequence). The CDR3 consists of 15 residues. CDR3 coding DNA: TGTGCCAGCAGTTACACCTTGACAAGCTCCTACGAGCAGTACTTC. Protein: CASSYTLTSSYEQYF.

The rearrangement links TRBV9 to TRBJ2-2; 8 bases map to TRBD1. The germline V gene has CDR1 SGDLS and CDR2 YYNGEE. The CDR3 length is 16 residues. The trim removed 0 bases at V and 6 bases at J, leaving 7 bases unmatched. The CDR3 reads CASSVGQGAASGELFF. The DNA for the CDR3 is TGTGCCAGCAGCGTAGGCCAGGGGGCCGCGTCCGGGGAGCTGTTTTTT.

The V gene is TRBV19, the J gene TRBJ2-1; 11 positions match TRBD1. Trimming cost V 1 base and J 7 bases; bases outside gene matches: 6. The germline CDR1 and CDR2 sequences are LNHDA and SQIVND (reference sequence). The CDR3 length is 16 residues. The CDR3 DNA sequence: TGTGCCAGTAGTATAGGGGACAGGGGGTCGAGAAATGAGCAGTTCTTC. It is translated as CASSIGDRGSRNEQFF.

The chain is built from TRBV7-2 and TRBJ2-7, with D maybe TRBD2 (6 bases). Germline V gives CDR1 SGHTA, CDR2 FQGNSA. The CDR3 contains 16 residues. Trimming cost V 2 bases and J 4 bases, with 18 bases left between them. CDR3 nucleotides: TGTGCCAGCAGCTTAAGGTCCTCACGGGACTCTTACGAGCAGTACTTC. Amino acids: CASSLRSSRDSYEQYF.

The V gene is TRBV30, the J gene TRBJ2-5, with 8 bases fitting TRBD1. Germline CDR1 GTSNPN, CDR2 SVGIG (reference sequence). The CDR3 extends over 15 amino acids. The V segment lost 0 bases and the J segment 4 bases; nucleotides outside the gene matches: 7. Here the CDR3 reads CAWSVGRGRRETQYF. The DNA for the CDR3 is TGTGCCTGGAGTGTTGGCAGGGGGCGTAGAGAGACCCAGTACTTC.

This sequence joins TRBV7-9 and TRBJ2-3; 7 bases map to TRBD1. The CDR3 is 16 residues long. The trim removed 6 bases at V and 0 bases at J, leaving 9 bases unmatched. Germline loops: CDR1 SEHNR, CDR2 FQNEAQ (reference sequence). CDR3 bases: TGTGCCAGCAGTCGTAGTACAGGGGCTAGCACAGATACGCAGTATTTT. It is translated as CASSRSTGASTDTQYF. Filled out from reference TRBV7-9 and TRBJ2-3, the complete variable domain reads DTGVSQNPRHKITKRGQNVTFRCDPISEHNRLYWYRQTLGQGPEFLTYFQNEAQLEKSRLLSDRFSAERPKGSFSTLEIQRTEQGDSAMYLCASSRSTGASTDTQYFGPGTRLTVL.

The CDR3 here is CASHRRSEQFF. The CDR3 DNA reads TGTGCCAGCCACCGGCGGAGTGAGCAGTTCTTC. This chain joins TRBV28 and TRBJ2-1; D not certain. V lost 8 bases to trimming and J lost 9 bases, with 11 bases between them. Germline CDR1 reads MDHEN; CDR2 reads SYDVKM. CDR3 length: 11 amino acids.

The chain joins TRBV19 to TRBJ2-3; 9 bases map to TRBD2. Per the germline V gene, CDR1 is LNHDA and CDR2 is SQIVND (reference sequence). The CDR3 covers 16 residues. V dropped 3 bases and J dropped 1; count of bases not matched to a gene: 5. CDR3 nucleotide sequence: TGTGCCAGTAGTATCTTTCTAGCGGGACGCACAGATACGCAGTATTTT. Protein sequence: CASSIFLAGRTDTQYF. The full variable domain, in which reference TRBV19 and TRBJ2-3 provide the parts outside the CDR3, is DGGITQSPKYLFRKEGQNVTLSCEQNLNHDAMYWYRQDPGQGLRLIYYSQIVNDFQKGDIAEGYSVSREKKESFPLTVTSAQKNPTAFYLCASSIFLAGRTDTQYFGPGTRLTVL.

Here the CDR3 reads CASSLARNTEAFF. In DNA, the CDR3 is TGCGCCAGCAGCTTGGCCAGGAACACTGAAGCTTTCTTT. The chain combines TRBV5-1 with TRBJ1-1; D gene ambiguous. CDR3 length: 13 amino acids. Trimming stripped 0 bases from V and 1 base from J, with 4 bases between. Per the germline V gene, CDR1 is SGHRS and CDR2 is YFSETQ.

The table lists this clone with a few counts. The CDR3 sequence is CAWSSGSGSNQPQHF. The CDR3 DNA follows: TGTGCCTGGAGTAGCGGGTCTGGTAGCAATCAGCCCCAGCATTTT. The genes are TRBV30 and TRBJ1-5; D call uncertain. Germline lookup yields CDR1 GTSNPN and CDR2 SVGIG (reference sequence). CDR3 size: 15 residues. Trimming shortened V by 2 bases and J by 0 bases, and 11 bases separated the two germline ends.

V is TRBV18 and J is TRBJ2-7; TRBD1 might be the D (6 bases). The CDR3 runs to 14 residues. CDR1 is KGHSH, CDR2 LQKENI, per germline. The V gene lost 3 bases and the J gene lost 3 bases, with 12 bases spanning the gap. The CDR3 loop reads CASSPTSDSYEQYF. The CDR3 DNA reads TGTGCCAGCTCACCCACATCGGACAGCTACGAGCAGTACTTC.

This chain connects TRBV7-2 to TRBJ1-1; 7 nucleotides agree with TRBD1. The germline V gene encodes CDR1 SGHTA and CDR2 FQGNSA. The CDR3 loop spans 14 amino acids. V lost 5 bases to trimming and J lost 4 bases; unmatched junction nucleotides: 7. Here the CDR3 DNA reads TGTGCCAGCAGCCCGCCCCGACAGGGCACTGAAGCTTTCTTT. Its protein is CASSPPRQGTEAFF. Full variable domain (outside the CDR3, taken from reference TRBV7-2 and TRBJ1-1): GAGVSQSPSNKVTEKGKDVELRCDPISGHTALYWYRQSLGQGLEFLIYFQGNSAPDKSGLPSDRFSAERTGGSVSTLTIQRTQQEDSAVYLCASSPPRQGTEAFFGQGTRLTVV.

The J gene is TRBJ2-2, the V gene TRBV23-1, with 10 bases aligning to TRBD2. TRBV23-1 belongs to the ORF category, with a function that is uncertain. The CDR3 runs to 19 residues. The ends lost 0 bases at V and 3 bases at J; junction bases unmatched: 10. The CDR3 region is CASSQSGSSGSWYTGELFF. The CDR3 DNA reads TGCGCCAGCAGTCAATCTGGATCTAGCGGGAGTTGGTACACCGGGGAGCTGTTTTTT.

The CDR3 DNA reads as TGTGCCACCAGCAGAGCCCGTGGGGGCCAGGGCAACACCGGGGAGCTGTTTTTT. Protein: CATSRARGGQGNTGELFF. This chain joins TRBV15 and TRBJ2-2, with D maybe TRBD1 (6 bases). Germline assignment: CDR1 LNHNV and CDR2 YYDKDF (reference sequence). V was pared by 1 base and J by 2 bases, with 17 bases between. The CDR3 sequence is 18 residues long.